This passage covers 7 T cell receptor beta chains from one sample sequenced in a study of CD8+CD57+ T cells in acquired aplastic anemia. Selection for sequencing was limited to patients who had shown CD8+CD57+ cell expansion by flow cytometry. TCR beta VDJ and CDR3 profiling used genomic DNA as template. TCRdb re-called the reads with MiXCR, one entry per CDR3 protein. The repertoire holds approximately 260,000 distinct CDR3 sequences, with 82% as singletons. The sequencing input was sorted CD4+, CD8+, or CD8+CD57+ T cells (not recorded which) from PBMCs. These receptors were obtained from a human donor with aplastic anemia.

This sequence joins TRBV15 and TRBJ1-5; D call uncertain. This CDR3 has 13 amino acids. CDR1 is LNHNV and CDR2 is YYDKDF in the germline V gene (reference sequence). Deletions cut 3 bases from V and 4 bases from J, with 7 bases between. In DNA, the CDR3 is TGTGCCACCAGCAGGGAGCCAAATCAGCCCCAGCATTTT. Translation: CATSREPNQPQHF.

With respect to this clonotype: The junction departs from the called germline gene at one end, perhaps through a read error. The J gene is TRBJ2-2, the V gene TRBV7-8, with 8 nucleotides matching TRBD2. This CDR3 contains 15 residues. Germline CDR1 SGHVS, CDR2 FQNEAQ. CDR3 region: CASSLVSGAFGELFF. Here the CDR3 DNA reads TGCGCCAGCAGCTTGGTTAGCGGGGCGTTCGGGGAGCTGTTTTTT. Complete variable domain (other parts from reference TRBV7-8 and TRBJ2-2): GAGVSQSPRYKVAKRGQDVALRCDPISGHVSLFWYQQALGQGPEFLTYFQNEAQLDKSGLPSDRFFAERPEGSVSTLKIQRTQQEDSAVYLCASSLVSGAFGELFFGEGSRLTVL.

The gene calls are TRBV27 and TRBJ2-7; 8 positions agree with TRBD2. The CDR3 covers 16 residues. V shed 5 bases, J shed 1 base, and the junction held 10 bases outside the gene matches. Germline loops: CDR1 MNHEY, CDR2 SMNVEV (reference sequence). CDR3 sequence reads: CASSPTLAGSSYEQYF. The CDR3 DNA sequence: TGTGCCAGCAGTCCCACTCTAGCGGGCTCATCCTACGAGCAGTACTTC.

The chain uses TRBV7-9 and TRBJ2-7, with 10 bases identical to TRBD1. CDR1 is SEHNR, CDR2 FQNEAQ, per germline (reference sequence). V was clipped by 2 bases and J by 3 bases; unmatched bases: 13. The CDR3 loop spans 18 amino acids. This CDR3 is CASSLLGPGQGYGYEQYV. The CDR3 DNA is TGTGCCAGCAGCTTATTGGGCCCGGGACAGGGGTATGGCTACGAGCAGTACGTC.

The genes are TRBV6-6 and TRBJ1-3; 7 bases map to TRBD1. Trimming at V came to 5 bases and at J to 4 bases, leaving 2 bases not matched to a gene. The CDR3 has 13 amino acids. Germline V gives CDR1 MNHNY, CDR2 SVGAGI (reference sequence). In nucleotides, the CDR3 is TGTGCCAGCAGTAGGGGGCCAGGAAACACCATATATTTT. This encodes CASSRGPGNTIYF.

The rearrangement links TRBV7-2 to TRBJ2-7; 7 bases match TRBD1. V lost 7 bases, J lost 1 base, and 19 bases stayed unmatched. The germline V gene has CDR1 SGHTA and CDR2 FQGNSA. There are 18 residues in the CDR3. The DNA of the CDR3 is TGTGCCAGCACCCGAGATTGGGACGGGACAGCCCTTTCCTACGAGCAGTACGTC. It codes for CASTRDWDGTALSYEQYV.

CDR3 nucleotides: TGTGCCAGCAGCTCCATTAGTCGGAGTTACAATGAGCAGTTCTTC. Protein sequence: CASSSISRSYNEQFF. The J gene is TRBJ2-1, the V gene TRBV5-4; no clear D gene. The germline V gene has CDR1 SGHNT and CDR2 YYREEE (reference sequence). V was clipped by 3 bases and J by 4 bases, with 14 bases between them. CDR3 length: 15 residues.